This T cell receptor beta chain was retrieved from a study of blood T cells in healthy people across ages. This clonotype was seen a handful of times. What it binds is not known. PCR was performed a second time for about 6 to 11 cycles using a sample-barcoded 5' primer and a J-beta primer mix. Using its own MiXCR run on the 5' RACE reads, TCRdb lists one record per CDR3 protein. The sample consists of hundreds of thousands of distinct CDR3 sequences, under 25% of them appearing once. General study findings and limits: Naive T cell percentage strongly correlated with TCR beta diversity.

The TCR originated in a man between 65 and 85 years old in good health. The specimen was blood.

CDR3 in DNA: TGCAGTGCTAGGCTAGCGGGGAGTTACGAGCAGTACTTC. Translated, it gives CSARLAGSYEQYF. This sequence joins TRBV20-1 and TRBJ2-5, with 9 bases lining up with TRBD2. The last part of the DNA fits TRBJ2-7 better; the J call may be wrong. CDR1 and CDR2 from the germline V gene are DFQATT and SNEGSKA (reference sequence). This CDR3 comprises 13 residues.